These 27 T cell receptor beta chains were sequenced from one sample in a study of T cell repertoires in cytomegalovirus infection. No antigen has been assigned to these receptors. TCRdb called the reads again in MiXCR, with one record for every CDR3 protein. The sample shows about 110,000 distinct CDR3 sequences, around 10% of them seen only once. The sample comprised PBMCs, sequenced either directly or after in vitro stimulation (not recorded which). The receptors were gathered from a human donor in good health (CMV status not recorded). Some clones in this sample may be carry-over from other donors' samples.

This clonotype appeared a few times. This sequence joins TRBV28 and TRBJ1-4; maybe TRBD1 (6 bases). The germline V gene has CDR1 MDHEN and CDR2 SYDVKM. V lost 10 bases and J lost 3, with 12 bases in between. The CDR3 consists of 13 residues. CDR3 sequence reads: CATRGGANEKLFF. The CDR3 nucleotides read TGTGCCACGAGGGGGGGAGCTAATGAAAAACTGTTTTTT. Together with reference TRBV28 and TRBJ1-4, the CDR3 gives the full variable domain: DVKVTQSSRYLVKRTGEKVFLECVQDMDHENMFWYRQDPGLGLRLIYFSYDVKMKEKGDIPEGYSVSREKKERFSLILESASTNQTSMYLCATRGGANEKLFFGSGTQLSVL.

This clonotype has at least ten counts. V and J are TRBV10-3 and TRBJ1-6, with D uncertain. V lost 2 bases and J 0 bases, leaving 11 bases between the germline ends. Germline V lookup: CDR1 ENHRY, CDR2 SYGVKD. The CDR3 has 17 residues. The CDR3 region is CAISEPAGSSYNSPLHF. Here the CDR3 DNA reads TGTGCCATCAGTGAGCCGGCGGGGAGCTCCTATAATTCACCCCTCCACTTT.

This clonotype showed up many times. This chain uses TRBV12-3 or TRBV12-4 with TRBJ1-1, with D uncertain. The length of the CDR3 is 13 residues. Trimming took 2 bases from V and 4 from J, leaving 8 bases between them. The CDR3 region has the DNA TGTGCCAGCAGTTTATCGGGCCCCACTGAAGCTTTCTTT. It is translated as CASSLSGPTEAFF.

This clonotype has only a few counts. CDR3 nucleotide sequence: TGTGCCAGCAGTCCGGGACTTATGTTGGGCTACACCTTC. The encoded protein is CASSPGLMLGYTF. The J gene is TRBJ1-2, the V gene TRBV6-5; a weak D match, TRBD1 (5 bases). The CDR3 contains 13 residues. CDR1 MNHEY and CDR2 SVGAGI come from the germline V gene. V was pared by 5 bases and J by 8 bases, with 15 bases between.

A few counts support this clonotype. The chain combines TRBV6-2 or TRBV6-3 with TRBJ2-2; no clear D gene. The CDR3 runs to 16 residues. CDR1 and CDR2 (germline): MNHEY, SVGEGT. The germline V and J ends were trimmed by 0 bases and 0 bases, with 8 bases remaining between them. CDR3 region: CASSYSGRPNTGELFF. The CDR3 DNA reads TGTGCCAGCAGTTACTCTGGGCGGCCGAACACCGGGGAGCTGTTTTTT.

This clonotype was picked up a small number of times. The chain combines TRBV20-1 with TRBJ2-3, with D perhaps given as TRBD1 or TRBD2 (5 bases each). The CDR3 loop spans 15 amino acids. Trimming pared 6 bases from V and 0 bases from J, leaving 16 bases between. Germline V lookup: CDR1 DFQATT, CDR2 SNEGSKA (reference sequence). As DNA, the CDR3 is TGCAGTGCCGGGATTGGGGGACCAAGCACAGATACGCAGTATTTT. This translates into CSAGIGGPSTDTQYF.

The sample holds many counts of this clonotype. The chain recombines TRBV7-8 with TRBJ1-1; D possibly corresponds to TRBD1 (5 bases). This CDR3 has 11 residues. Trimming left V 11 bases short and J 4 bases short, with 11 bases between. Looked up from germline, CDR1 is SGHVS and CDR2 is FQNEAQ. The CDR3 sequence: CAGGTGTEAFF. The CDR3 nucleotides are TGTGCCGGAGGGACGGGCACTGAAGCTTTCTTT.

This clonotype was counted at least ten times. The gene calls are TRBV7-9 and TRBJ1-2; D remains unclear. Germline V gene lookup returns CDR1 SEHNR and CDR2 FQNEAQ (reference sequence). Trimming shortened V by 7 bases and J by 8 bases, and 20 bases separated the two germline ends. The CDR3 is 14 amino acids. This CDR3 is CASTGFSAGGGYTF. CDR3 coding DNA: TGTGCCAGCACCGGTTTTTCGGCAGGAGGAGGCTACACCTTC.

This clonotype was detected only a few times. In DNA, the CDR3 is TGTGCCACCAGCAGAGACAGGGTCATGGACTACACCTTC. Amino acid sequence: CATSRDRVMDYTF. The rearrangement joins TRBV15 to TRBJ1-2, with D tentatively TRBD1 (5 bases). Germline loops: CDR1 LNHNV, CDR2 YYDKDF (reference sequence). Deletions cut 0 bases from V and 10 bases from J, with 12 bases between. The CDR3 spans 13 residues.

There are many counts of this clonotype. This rearrangement joins TRBV7-9 to TRBJ2-1; D call uncertain. CDR3 size: 13 residues. Germline CDR1 and CDR2: SEHNR and FQNEAQ (reference sequence). V lost 5 bases and J lost 12, with 17 bases in between. The chain's CDR3 is CASSIHRVKGQFF. CDR3 in DNA: TGTGCCAGCAGCATACATCGAGTGAAGGGGCAGTTCTTC. Complete variable domain (other parts from reference TRBV7-9 and TRBJ2-1): DTGVSQNPRHKITKRGQNVTFRCDPISEHNRLYWYRQTLGQGPEFLTYFQNEAQLEKSRLLSDRFSAERPKGSFSTLEIQRTEQGDSAMYLCASSIHRVKGQFFGPGTRLTVL.

Many counts were recorded for this clonotype. The chain carries TRBV12-3 or TRBV12-4 and TRBJ2-7, with TRBD2 matching 14 bases. The CDR3 covers 15 residues. With 3 bases clipped from V and 3 bases from J, the junction kept 1 base outside the gene matches. The DNA for the CDR3 is TGTGCCAGCAGTTTTGGGACTAGCGGGAGCTACGAGCAGTACTTC. Translated: CASSFGTSGSYEQYF.

J is TRBJ2-2 and V is TRBV4-3; TRBD2 aligns across 7 bases. Germline trimming cut 2 bases from V and 4 bases from J; bases unmatched to any gene: 4. Looked up from germline, CDR1 is LGHNA and CDR2 is YSLEER. The CDR3 loop spans 15 amino acids. DNA of the CDR3: TGCGCCAGCAGCCAAACGGGGGGAAGCACCGGGGAGCTGTTTTTT. This translates into CASSQTGGSTGELFF.

This chain uses TRBV7-9 with TRBJ2-1, with 9 bases lining up with TRBD1. Germline lookup yields CDR1 SEHNR and CDR2 FQNEAQ (reference sequence). Trimming took 3 bases from V and 4 from J; bases not matched to a gene: 4. The length of the CDR3 is 15 residues. The CDR3 spells CASSFTGTGYNEQFF. CDR3 DNA: TGTGCCAGCAGCTTTACGGGGACAGGGTACAATGAGCAGTTCTTC.

Many counts were recorded for this clonotype. V gene TRBV7-3 combines with J gene TRBJ1-1; no reliable D call. V was shortened by 3 bases and J by 1 base, with 6 bases between the two germline ends. Per germline, CDR1 SGHTA and CDR2 FQGTGA. The length of the CDR3 is 13 residues. CDR3 residues: CASSFKQNTEAFF. The CDR3 DNA reads TGTGCCAGCAGCTTCAAACAGAACACTGAAGCTTTCTTT.

V gene TRBV12-3 or TRBV12-4 combines with J gene TRBJ2-2; perhaps TRBD1 as D (6 bases). Trimming took off 5 bases at V and 10 bases at J, with 20 bases between the two ends. There are 15 residues in the CDR3. The CDR3 reads CASSPRDNLKKELFF. The CDR3 nucleotides are TGTGCCAGCAGTCCTCGGGACAACCTTAAAAAGGAGCTGTTTTTT.

Ten or more counts support this clonotype. This chain joins TRBV7-2 and TRBJ1-2; D perhaps matches TRBD1 (6 bases). The V gene's germline CDR1 is SGHTA and CDR2 FQGNSA. V dropped 5 bases and J dropped 4 bases, with 26 bases sitting between them. The CDR3 is made up of 18 amino acids. The CDR3 region is CASSPNRGGTQGGYGYTF. The CDR3 DNA reads as TGTGCCAGCAGCCCAAATCGAGGCGGGACACAGGGTGGCTATGGCTACACCTTC. Full variable domain (outside the CDR3, taken from reference TRBV7-2 and TRBJ1-2): GAGVSQSPSNKVTEKGKDVELRCDPISGHTALYWYRQSLGQGLEFLIYFQGNSAPDKSGLPSDRFSAERTGGSVSTLTIQRTQQEDSAVYLCASSPNRGGTQGGYGYTFGSGTRLTVV.

In this sample, this clonotype turned up many times. CDR3 sequence: CSAGGRRHPQETQYF. The CDR3 nucleotides read TGCAGTGCTGGAGGTCGGAGACACCCACAAGAGACCCAGTACTTC. V and J are TRBV20-1 and TRBJ2-5; perhaps TRBD2 as D (5 bases). The CDR3 is made up of 15 amino acids. Germline V gene sequence: CDR1 DFQATT, CDR2 SNEGSKA (reference sequence). The V end lost 5 bases, the J end lost 2 bases, and 18 bases lay between the germline ends.

This clonotype has a handful of counts. The chain uses TRBV29-1 and TRBJ1-5; perhaps TRBD1 as D (5 bases). The V end was cut by 8 bases, the J end by 4 bases, with 15 bases between. This CDR3 is built from 13 residues. Germline V gene lookup returns CDR1 SQVTM and CDR2 ANQGSEA. The CDR3 nucleotides are TGCAGCTTTAGCGGGGGGGTAAATCAGCCCCAGCATTTT. As protein: CSFSGGVNQPQHF.

This clonotype was recorded at least ten times. The V gene is TRBV6-2 or TRBV6-3, the J gene TRBJ2-5, with D maybe TRBD2 (6 bases). Germline V gene sequence: CDR1 MNHEY, CDR2 SVGEGT. The V end was cut by 4 bases, the J end by 5 bases, with 8 bases between. The CDR3 consists of 12 residues. The CDR3 nucleotides read TGTGCCAGCAGTTGGAGGGCGGAGACCCAGTACTTC. Its protein is CASSWRAETQYF.

This clonotype was recorded a few times. The V call is TRBV5-4, the J call TRBJ2-7, with 8 bases matching TRBD1. CDR1 SGHNT and CDR2 YYREEE come from the germline V gene (reference sequence). V lost 4 bases to trimming and J lost 5 bases; unmatched junction nucleotides: 5. This CDR3 spans 13 amino acids. Written as DNA, the CDR3 is TGTGCCAGCAGCGGGGGACAGGCAGACGAGCAGTACGTC. This sequence encodes CASSGGQADEQYV.

This clonotype was observed a handful of times. The V gene is TRBV7-8, the J gene TRBJ2-2, with 9 bases aligning to TRBD2. CDR1 is SGHVS and CDR2 is FQNEAQ in the germline V gene. V dropped 0 bases and J dropped 5; count of bases not matched to a gene: 7. This CDR3 region has 17 residues. The CDR3 protein is CASSLARGGIGTGELFF. The CDR3 nucleotides read TGTGCCAGCAGCTTAGCGCGGGGGGGGATAGGGACCGGGGAGCTGTTTTTT. The variable domain in full, completed from reference TRBV7-8 and TRBJ2-2, reads GAGVSQSPRYKVAKRGQDVALRCDPISGHVSLFWYQQALGQGPEFLTYFQNEAQLDKSGLPSDRFFAERPEGSVSTLKIQRTQQEDSAVYLCASSLARGGIGTGELFFGEGSRLTVL.

This chain's CDR3 is CASSPSPGTPNIQYF. CDR3 DNA sequence: TGTGCCAGCAGCCCGTCCCCCGGGACCCCGAACATTCAGTACTTC. The chain combines TRBV7-3 with TRBJ2-4; perhaps D is TRBD1 or TRBD2 (5 bases each). This CDR3 has 15 amino acids. Trimming shortened V by 5 bases and J by 7 bases, and 18 bases separated the two germline ends. Germline V gene lookup returns CDR1 SGHTA and CDR2 FQGTGA.

This clonotype was seen many times. J is TRBJ2-3 and V is TRBV9; TRBD2 matches at 8 bases. The CDR3 is 16 amino acids. Germline V gene sequence: CDR1 SGDLS, CDR2 YYNGEE. Trimming removed 0 bases from V and 6 bases from J; junction bases left unmatched: 9. The chain's CDR3 is CASSVVGGEPSDTQYF. The DNA for the CDR3 is TGTGCCAGCAGCGTAGTCGGGGGGGAACCGTCTGATACGCAGTATTTT.

This clonotype was counted at least ten times. This chain uses TRBV29-1 with TRBJ2-6; 8 nucleotides align to TRBD1. Germline V gene lookup returns CDR1 SQVTM and CDR2 ANQGSEA. CDR3 size: 16 residues. Losses at the gene ends were 4 bases for V and 5 bases for J; bases not matched to a gene: 10. In DNA, the CDR3 is TGCAGCGTTGGAGGACAGGGACCTTCACGGGCCAACGTCCTGACTTTC. This encodes CSVGGQGPSRANVLTF.

This clonotype counts as large (0.1 to 1%). This chain links TRBV7-2 with TRBJ1-2; 8 bases fit TRBD1. The CDR3 totals 18 residues. The V segment lost 2 bases and the J segment 7 bases; nucleotides outside the gene matches: 18. The germline V gene encodes CDR1 SGHTA and CDR2 FQGNSA. The CDR3 loop is CASSLMETGDWAAGGYTF. The CDR3 bases are TGTGCCAGCAGCTTAATGGAGACAGGGGATTGGGCCGCTGGTGGCTACACCTTC.

V and J are TRBV7-9 and TRBJ1-2, with D maybe TRBD1 (6 bases). V shed 3 bases and J shed 2 bases, with 7 bases lying between them. Germline V gene lookup returns CDR1 SEHNR and CDR2 FQNEAQ (reference sequence). The CDR3 contains 13 residues. CDR3 amino acids: CASSFDRNYGYTF. For the CDR3, the DNA is TGTGCCAGCAGCTTCGACAGGAACTATGGCTACACCTTC.

The chain links TRBV27 to TRBJ1-1; D is possibly TRBD1 (5 bases). The CDR3 loop spans 16 amino acids. Trimming removed 3 bases from V and 1 base from J, with 15 bases in between. Germline V gene sequence: CDR1 MNHEY, CDR2 SMNVEV (reference sequence). CDR3 DNA sequence: TGTGCCAGCAGTTTCCCTGCGTCGGGGCCGAACACTGAAGCTTTCTTT. Translating it yields CASSFPASGPNTEAFF.